This TCR beta chain is from a study of blood T cell repertoires in COVID-19. At the level of the study: Donors in the United States, Italy and Spain gave samples during acute or convalescent COVID-19.

The protocol was immunoSEQ multiplex PCR, while the TCRdb copy is restricted to in-frame clones and leaves out a portion. There are some 180,000 clones in the sample; 75% to 90% occur only once, and 6.5% to 10% lies in the top ten. V gave up 5 bases and J gave up 5 bases, with 13 bases separating them. This CDR3 is built from 13 residues. Germline V lookup: CDR1 SEHNR, CDR2 FQNEAQ (reference sequence). Source material: peripheral blood. The origin of this receptor is a woman aged 55-70 years with acute or convalescent COVID-19. The chain uses TRBV7-9 and TRBJ2-7; D uncertain. The CDR3 sequence: CASSRRPQDEQYF. The CDR3 DNA follows: TGTGCCAGCAGCCGCCGCCCGCAGGACGAGCAGTACTTC.